The next 32 T cell receptor beta chains were all read from a single sample in a study of blood T cell repertoires in COVID-19. Profiling relied on immunoSEQ multiplex PCR, and the TCRdb table lists in-frame clones only, not all of them. The sample has 200,000 to 250,000 clones; about 80% are singletons. The material sequenced was peripheral blood. These receptors were taken from a woman in her 30s who had recovered from COVID-19.

This clone was detected a few times. J is TRBJ2-2 and V is TRBV19, with D unresolved. Per the germline V gene, CDR1 is LNHDA and CDR2 is SQIVND (reference sequence). The CDR3 loop spans 17 amino acids. With 7 bases removed from V and 7 bases from J, the gap between germline ends came to 25 bases. The CDR3 sequence is CASNKNPDFARIGELFF. CDR3 sequence (DNA): TGTGCCAGTAATAAGAACCCCGACTTTGCGAGGATCGGGGAGCTGTTTTTT.

This clone was seen more than once but under ten times. This sequence joins TRBV11-2 and TRBJ1-1, with D unclear. Trimming pared 3 bases from V and 3 bases from J, leaving 8 bases between. From germline, CDR1 is SGHAT and CDR2 FQNNGV. This CDR3 has 13 residues. The CDR3 DNA reads as TGTGCCAGCAGCTTCCGGTCGGACACTGAAGCTTTCTTT. It specifies CASSFRSDTEAFF.

Points on this clone: At one end, the junction sequence differs from germline, possibly due to a read error. The chain carries TRBV13 and TRBJ1-1; 8 bases agree with TRBD1. CDR1 and CDR2 from the germline V gene are PRHDT and FYEKMQ (reference sequence). CDR3 length: 15 residues. DNA of the CDR3: TGTGCCAGCAGTCGATCCGACAGGGGTGACACTCAAGCTTTCTTT. It is translated as CASSRSDRGDTQAFF.

In its sample, this clone was seen once. The chain carries TRBV20-1 and TRBJ1-5; D remains unclear. The V end lost 3 bases, the J end lost 5 bases, and 14 bases lay between the germline ends. This CDR3 is built from 14 residues. Germline V gene sequence: CDR1 DFQATT, CDR2 SNEGSKA (reference sequence). CDR3 sequence (DNA): TGCAGTGCTAGTTGGGAGGCGCCGGATCAGCCCCAGCATTTT. It encodes CSASWEAPDQPQHF.

V gene TRBV19 combines with J gene TRBJ2-3; 8 bases are a match to TRBD1. J gave up 2 bases and V 6 bases, and 4 bases lay outside the gene matches. The CDR3 consists of 14 residues. Per the germline V gene, CDR1 is LNHDA and CDR2 is SQIVND (reference sequence). CDR3 protein: CASSQDRDTDTQYF. The CDR3 DNA reads TGTGCCAGTAGCCAGGACAGGGACACAGATACGCAGTATTTT.

The chain is built from TRBV11-2 and TRBJ2-5, with D maybe TRBD1 (6 bases). This CDR3 is built from 13 residues. CDR1 and CDR2 (germline): SGHAT, FQNNGV. Trimming shortened V by 0 bases and J by 4 bases, and 6 bases separated the two germline ends. The CDR3 loop is CASSLDRGETQYF. The CDR3 DNA sequence: TGTGCCAGCAGCTTAGACAGGGGAGAGACCCAGTACTTC. The complete variable domain, with remaining parts taken from reference TRBV11-2 and TRBJ2-5, reads EAGVAQSPRYKIIEKRQSVAFWCNPISGHATLYWYQQILGQGPKLLIQFQNNGVVDDSQLPKDRFSAERLKGVDSTLKIQPAKLEDSAVYLCASSLDRGETQYFGPGTRLLVL.

The chain joins TRBV5-1 to TRBJ2-1; 9 positions match TRBD2. The J segment lost 0 bases and the V segment lost 6 bases, leaving 4 bases of the junction unmatched. CDR1 and CDR2 (germline): SGHRS, YFSETQ. The length of the CDR3 is 15 residues. The CDR3 region has the DNA TGCGCCAGCATTGCTAGCGGGGACTCCTACAATGAGCAGTTCTTC. It codes for CASIASGDSYNEQFF.

The gene calls are TRBV11-2 and TRBJ1-1, with no clear D. This CDR3 is 13 amino acids long. Trimming left V 1 base short and J 3 bases short, with 6 bases between. The germline V gene encodes CDR1 SGHAT and CDR2 FQNNGV. The CDR3 sequence is CASSLGEDTEAFF. The CDR3 DNA reads as TGTGCCAGCAGCTTAGGGGAGGACACTGAAGCTTTCTTT. Filled out from reference TRBV11-2 and TRBJ1-1, the complete variable domain reads EAGVAQSPRYKIIEKRQSVAFWCNPISGHATLYWYQQILGQGPKLLIQFQNNGVVDDSQLPKDRFSAERLKGVDSTLKIQPAKLEDSAVYLCASSLGEDTEAFFGQGTRLTVV.

The chain has TRBV24-1 and TRBJ2-2; 8 bases agree with TRBD1. The V and J ends lost 0 bases and 1 base, in that order; junction bases with no gene match: 0. Per the germline V gene, CDR1 is KGHDR and CDR2 is SFDVKD. The CDR3 length is 16 residues. The CDR3 sequence: CATSDLGQGNTGELFF. The CDR3, as DNA: TGTGCCACCAGTGATTTGGGACAGGGGAACACCGGGGAGCTGTTTTTT.

The chain joins TRBV29-1 to TRBJ1-2; TRBD1 agrees at 8 bases. This CDR3 comprises 17 residues. Germline CDR1 reads SQVTM; CDR2 reads ANQGSEA. J was trimmed by 3 bases and V by 4 bases; bases with no gene match: 16. CDR3 nucleotide sequence: TGCAGCGTTGTTCTTCCCGTCGGACAGGGCCTCCACTATGGCTACACCTTC. The encoded protein is CSVVLPVGQGLHYGYTF.

This clone was counted a single time. The V gene is TRBV28, the J gene TRBJ1-2; D may be TRBD1 (6 bases). Between the trimmed V and J ends, which lost 7 bases and 4 bases, there was a span of 16 bases. The CDR3 totals 14 residues. Germline-derived CDR1 and CDR2 are MDHEN and SYDVKM. CDR3 coding DNA: TGTGCCAGCATCCTGGGGGGGGGCAGCTATGGCTACACCTTC. Residues: CASILGGGSYGYTF.

V and J are TRBV18 and TRBJ1-1; D is possibly TRBD1 (6 bases). V dropped 2 bases and J dropped 0 bases, with 10 bases sitting between them. This CDR3 comprises 15 residues. Per germline, CDR1 KGHSH and CDR2 LQKENI. CDR3: CASSPRTELNTEAFF. In nucleotides, the CDR3 is TGTGCCAGCTCACCAAGGACAGAGCTGAACACTGAAGCTTTCTTT.

The chain has TRBV9 and TRBJ1-2; 11 bases fit TRBD1. The CDR3 consists of 16 residues. Germline CDR1 is SGDLS and CDR2 is YYNGEE. Losses at the gene ends were 3 bases for V and 3 bases for J; bases not matched to a gene: 7. The CDR3 DNA follows: TGTGCCAGCAGCGGCCCGGGACAGGGGGTCGACTATGGCTACACCTTC. Its protein is CASSGPGQGVDYGYTF.

The chain is built from TRBV4-1 and TRBJ2-7, with a possible D match to TRBD2 (6 bases). Germline V CDR1 and CDR2: MGHRA, YSYEKL. V dropped 8 bases and J dropped 5 bases, with 13 bases sitting between them. The CDR3 runs 12 residues. The CDR3 reads CASASGRHEQYF. CDR3 nucleotides: TGCGCCAGCGCAAGCGGGCGCCACGAGCAGTACTTC.

The chain has TRBV6-5 and TRBJ1-3; no clear D. The V end was cut by 0 bases, the J end by 2 bases, with 11 bases between. Germline V lookup: CDR1 MNHEY, CDR2 SVGAGI. This CDR3 is built from 16 residues. The CDR3 is CASSYSATATGNTIYF. Written as DNA, the CDR3 is TGTGCCAGCAGTTACTCGGCAACCGCAACTGGAAACACCATATATTTT.

This chain joins TRBV6-2 or TRBV6-3 and TRBJ2-7; 8 positions match TRBD1. CDR1 and CDR2 (germline): MNHEY, SVGEGT. V gave up 2 bases and J gave up 1 base; unmatched junction bases: 10. The CDR3 loop spans 17 amino acids. The CDR3 reads CASSYTPGTGSSYEQYF. CDR3 sequence (DNA): TGTGCCAGCAGTTACACTCCCGGGACAGGAAGTTCCTACGAGCAGTACTTC.

The V and J genes are TRBV6-6 and TRBJ1-2; D may be TRBD1 (6 bases). The CDR3 is 14 amino acids. CDR1 is MNHNY, CDR2 SVGAGI, per germline (reference sequence). The V end lost 2 bases, the J end lost 4 bases, and 11 bases lay between the germline ends. CDR3: CASSYDRTSYGYTF. For the CDR3, the DNA is TGTGCCAGCAGTTACGACAGGACCAGCTATGGCTACACCTTC.

CDR3 sequence reads: CSVPGSSTDTQYF. The CDR3 DNA reads as TGCAGCGTTCCGGGATCAAGCACAGATACGCAGTATTTT. The rearrangement links TRBV29-1 to TRBJ2-3; possibly TRBD2 for D (5 bases). The germline V gene has CDR1 SQVTM and CDR2 ANQGSEA. The CDR3 consists of 13 residues. V was pared by 5 bases and J by 0 bases, with 9 bases between.

V gene TRBV5-1 combines with J gene TRBJ2-3; a possible D gene is TRBD2 (6 bases). Germline V lookup: CDR1 SGHRS, CDR2 YFSETQ. The CDR3 runs 13 residues. V was trimmed by 0 bases and J by 9 bases, leaving 11 bases between them. DNA for the CDR3: TGCGCCAGCAGCTTGGAGGCCCGGGGGACGCAGTATTTT. Translation: CASSLEARGTQYF.

The table lists this clone with a few counts. This chain connects TRBV6-6 to TRBJ2-7, with 7 nucleotides matching TRBD2. Unmatched junction bases numbered 5, after V lost 0 bases and J lost 3 bases. CDR3 size: 15 residues. Germline V lookup: CDR1 MNHNY, CDR2 SVGAGI (reference sequence). The CDR3 spells CASSYSRLADYEQYF. The CDR3 DNA reads TGTGCCAGCAGTTACTCGAGACTAGCTGACTACGAGCAGTACTTC.

The chain carries TRBV5-6 and TRBJ2-7; D is unresolved. The V gene's germline CDR1 is SGHDT and CDR2 YYEEEE. This CDR3 comprises 16 residues. The germline V and J ends were trimmed by 0 bases and 3 bases, with 16 bases remaining between them. The CDR3 reads CASSLEATAPDYEQYF. CDR3 bases: TGTGCCAGCAGCTTGGAAGCGACGGCCCCCGACTACGAGCAGTACTTC.

The chain carries TRBV19 and TRBJ1-5; TRBD1 might be the D (5 bases). V was clipped by 10 bases and J by 9 bases, with 19 bases between them. Germline V gives CDR1 LNHDA, CDR2 SQIVND (reference sequence). The CDR3 sequence is 13 residues long. This CDR3 is CATPMGHLGPQHF. The CDR3 DNA follows: TGTGCCACCCCTATGGGGCACCTTGGGCCCCAGCATTTT.

This clone occurred once. The chain links TRBV7-9 to TRBJ1-2; 7 positions match TRBD1. Germline V lookup: CDR1 SEHNR, CDR2 FQNEAQ (reference sequence). The CDR3 has 13 amino acids. The V and J ends lost 5 bases and 9 bases, in that order; junction bases with no gene match: 9. CDR3 DNA: TGTGCCAGCAGCCCTAGACAGGGTAATAGCTACACCTTC. Translating gives CASSPRQGNSYTF.

The chain combines TRBV5-1 with TRBJ2-7, with 9 bases that match TRBD1. V lost 5 bases to trimming and J lost 6 bases; unmatched junction nucleotides: 9. The CDR3 is 14 amino acids. Germline-derived CDR1 and CDR2 are SGHRS and YFSETQ. In nucleotides, the CDR3 is TGCGCCAGCAGACGCGACAGGGGGACCCGCGAGCAGTACTTC. It is translated as CASRRDRGTREQYF.

This sequence joins TRBV6-5 and TRBJ1-1, with 9 bases that match TRBD1. The ends lost 6 bases at V and 0 bases at J; junction bases unmatched: 5. CDR1 and CDR2 from the germline V gene are MNHEY and SVGAGI. This CDR3 comprises 15 residues. The CDR3 sequence is CASRLQGALNTEAFF. CDR3 sequence (DNA): TGTGCCAGCAGATTACAGGGGGCCTTGAACACTGAAGCTTTCTTT.

The V call is TRBV5-1, the J call TRBJ2-1, with 7 bases lining up with TRBD2. The germline CDR1 and CDR2 sequences are SGHRS and YFSETQ. The V gene end was trimmed by 2 bases and the J gene end by 4 bases; junction bases not matched to a gene: 3. CDR3 length: 14 amino acids. CDR3 protein: CASSLSGGYNEQFF. CDR3 bases: TGCGCCAGCAGCTTATCGGGAGGATACAATGAGCAGTTCTTC.

The chain carries TRBV9 and TRBJ2-7, with D tentatively TRBD2 (5 bases). The CDR3 runs 16 residues. Germline V gene lookup returns CDR1 SGDLS and CDR2 YYNGEE. Trimming removed 2 bases at V and 0 bases at J, with 15 bases between. The CDR3 nucleotides read TGTGCCAGCAGCGTCGGAGGTGGACGCAGCTCCTACGAGCAGTACTTC. Residues: CASSVGGGRSSYEQYF. Full variable domain (missing parts from reference TRBV9 and TRBJ2-7): DSGVTQTPKHLITATGQRVTLRCSPRSGDLSVYWYQQSLDQGLQFLIQYYNGEERAKGNILERFSAQQFPDLHSELNLSSLELGDSALYFCASSVGGGRSSYEQYFGPGTRLTVT.

J is TRBJ1-4 and V is TRBV11-1; TRBD1 matches 7 bases. Germline assignment: CDR1 SGHAT and CDR2 FQDESV (reference sequence). V was pared by 5 bases and J by 8 bases, with 11 bases of the junction left unmatched. The CDR3 loop spans 15 amino acids. CDR3 amino acids: CASSIRGTEGEKLFF. The CDR3 nucleotides are TGTGCCAGCAGCATCAGGGGGACAGAGGGGGAAAAACTGTTTTTT.

This clone occurred a few times. The genes are TRBV29-1 and TRBJ1-1; 9 bases align to TRBD1. The CDR3 runs 12 residues. The germline gives CDR1 SQVTM, CDR2 ANQGSEA. The ends lost 5 bases at V and 7 bases at J; junction bases unmatched: 5. For the CDR3, the DNA is TGCAGCGTTAACAGGGGGCGAGGTGAAGCTTTCTTT. This sequence encodes CSVNRGRGEAFF.

V gene TRBV10-3 combines with J gene TRBJ2-1; TRBD2 aligns across 12 bases. Germline trimming cut 5 bases from V and 7 bases from J; bases unmatched to any gene: 9. Germline assignment: CDR1 ENHRY and CDR2 SYGVKD. This CDR3 region has 16 residues. The CDR3 DNA reads as TGTGCCATCAGTACTGCTAGCGGGAGGGCCTCAAATGAGCAGTTCTTC. It yields the protein CAISTASGRASNEQFF.

This clone showed up just a few times. This rearrangement joins TRBV3-1 (or the pseudogene TRBV3-2) to TRBJ2-1, with D tentatively TRBD2 (6 bases). This CDR3 region has 16 residues. Germline V CDR1 and CDR2: LGHDT, YNNKEL (reference sequence). The ends were cut back, 0 bases at V and 4 bases at J, with 13 bases in the middle. This CDR3 is CASSQDQASEYNEQFF. Here the CDR3 DNA reads TGTGCCAGCAGCCAAGATCAGGCTAGCGAGTACAATGAGCAGTTCTTC.

The chain links TRBV10-1 to TRBJ2-1, with 8 bases identical to TRBD1. The trim removed 10 bases at V and 5 bases at J, leaving 7 bases unmatched. The CDR3 length is 13 residues. Per germline, CDR1 WNHNN and CDR2 SYGVQD (reference sequence). In nucleotides, the CDR3 is TGCGCCACCCAACCGGGACAGGACAATGAGCAGTTCTTC. This encodes CATQPGQDNEQFF.